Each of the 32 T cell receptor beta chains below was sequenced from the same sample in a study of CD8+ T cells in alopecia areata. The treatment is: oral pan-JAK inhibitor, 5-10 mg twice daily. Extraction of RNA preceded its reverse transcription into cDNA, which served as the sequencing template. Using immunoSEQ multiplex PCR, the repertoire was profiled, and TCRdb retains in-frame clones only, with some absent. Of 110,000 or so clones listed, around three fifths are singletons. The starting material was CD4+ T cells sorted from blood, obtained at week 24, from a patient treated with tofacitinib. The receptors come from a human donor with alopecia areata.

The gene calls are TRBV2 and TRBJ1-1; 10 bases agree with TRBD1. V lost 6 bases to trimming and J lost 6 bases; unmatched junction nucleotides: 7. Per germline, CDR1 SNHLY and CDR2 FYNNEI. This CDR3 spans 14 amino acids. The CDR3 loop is CASRTGTGVSEAFF. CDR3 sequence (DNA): TGTGCCAGCAGAACCGGGACAGGGGTTTCTGAAGCTTTCTTT.

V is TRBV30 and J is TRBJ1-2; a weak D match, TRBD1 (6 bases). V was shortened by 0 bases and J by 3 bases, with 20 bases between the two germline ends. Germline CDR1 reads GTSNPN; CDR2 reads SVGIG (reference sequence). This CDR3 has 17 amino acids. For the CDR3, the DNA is TGTGCCTGGAGTGTTTTCAAAGGACAGCTCCCTTACTATGGCTACACCTTC. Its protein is CAWSVFKGQLPYYGYTF.

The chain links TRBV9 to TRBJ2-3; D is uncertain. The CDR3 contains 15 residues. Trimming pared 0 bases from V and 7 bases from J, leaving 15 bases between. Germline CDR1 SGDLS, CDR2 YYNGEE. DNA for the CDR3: TGTGCCAGCAGCGTAGAGGCCCCCCCTATACATACGCAGTATTTT. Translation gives CASSVEAPPIHTQYF.

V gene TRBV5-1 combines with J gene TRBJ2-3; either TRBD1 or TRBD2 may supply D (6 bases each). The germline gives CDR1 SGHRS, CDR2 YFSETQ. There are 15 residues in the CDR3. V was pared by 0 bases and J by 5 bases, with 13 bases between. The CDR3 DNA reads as TGCGCCAGCAGCTTGGTTGGGGGGCAAGGAGATACGCAGTATTTT. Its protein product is CASSLVGGQGDTQYF. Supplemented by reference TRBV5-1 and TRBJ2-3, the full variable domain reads KAGVTQTPRYLIKTRGQQVTLSCSPISGHRSVSWYQQTPGQGLQFLFEYFSETQRNKGNFPGRFSGRQFSNSRSEMNVSTLELGDSALYLCASSLVGGQGDTQYFGPGTRLTVL.

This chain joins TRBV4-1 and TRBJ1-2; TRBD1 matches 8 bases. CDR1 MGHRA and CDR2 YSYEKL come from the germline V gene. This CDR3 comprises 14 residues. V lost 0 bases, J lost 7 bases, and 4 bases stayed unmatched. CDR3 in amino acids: CASSQDPTGAGYTF. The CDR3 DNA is TGCGCCAGCAGCCAAGATCCGACAGGGGCTGGCTACACCTTC.

This CDR3 is CASSLGTGMNSPLHF. Here the CDR3 DNA reads TGTGCCAGCAGCTTGGGGACAGGGATGAATTCACCCCTCCACTTT. V gene TRBV5-5 combines with J gene TRBJ1-6; 8 bases are a match to TRBD1. The J segment lost 7 bases and the V segment lost 0 bases, leaving 3 bases of the junction unmatched. The CDR3 totals 15 residues. Germline CDR1 reads SGHKS; CDR2 reads YYEKEE (reference sequence). The full variable domain, completed using reference TRBV5-5 and TRBJ1-6, is DAGVTQSPTHLIKTRGQQVTLRCSPISGHKSVSWYQQVLGQGPQFIFQYYEKEERGRGNFPDRFSARQFPNYSSELNVNALLLGDSALYLCASSLGTGMNSPLHFGNGTRLTVT.

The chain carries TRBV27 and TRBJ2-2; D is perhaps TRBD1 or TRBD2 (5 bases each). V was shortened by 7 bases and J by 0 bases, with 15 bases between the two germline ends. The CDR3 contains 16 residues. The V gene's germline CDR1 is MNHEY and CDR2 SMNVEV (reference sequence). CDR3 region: CASTPGRGPNTGELFF. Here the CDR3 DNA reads TGTGCCAGCACTCCGGGACGGGGACCGAACACCGGGGAGCTGTTTTTT.

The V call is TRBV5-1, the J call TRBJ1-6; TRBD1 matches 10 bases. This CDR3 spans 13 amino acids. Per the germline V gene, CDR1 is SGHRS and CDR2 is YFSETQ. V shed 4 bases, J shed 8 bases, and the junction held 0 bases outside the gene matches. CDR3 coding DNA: TGCGCCAGCAGCGGACAGGGGGATTCACCCCTCCACTTT. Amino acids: CASSGQGDSPLHF.

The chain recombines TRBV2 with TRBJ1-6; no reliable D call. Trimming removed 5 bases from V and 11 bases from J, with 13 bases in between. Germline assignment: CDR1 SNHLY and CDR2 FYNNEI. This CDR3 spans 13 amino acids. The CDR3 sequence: CASSTDGDPPLHF. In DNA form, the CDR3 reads TGTGCCAGCAGTACGGACGGAGATCCACCCCTCCACTTT.

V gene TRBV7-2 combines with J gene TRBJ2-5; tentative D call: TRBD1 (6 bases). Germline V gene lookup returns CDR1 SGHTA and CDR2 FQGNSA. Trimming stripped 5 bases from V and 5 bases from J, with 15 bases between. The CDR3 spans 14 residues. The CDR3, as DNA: TGTGCCAGCAGCCTCCAAGGGGGTCGGGAGACCCAGTACTTC. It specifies CASSLQGGRETQYF. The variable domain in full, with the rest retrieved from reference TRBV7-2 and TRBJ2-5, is GAGVSQSPSNKVTEKGKDVELRCDPISGHTALYWYRQSLGQGLEFLIYFQGNSAPDKSGLPSDRFSAERTGGSVSTLTIQRTQQEDSAVYLCASSLQGGRETQYFGPGTRLLVL.

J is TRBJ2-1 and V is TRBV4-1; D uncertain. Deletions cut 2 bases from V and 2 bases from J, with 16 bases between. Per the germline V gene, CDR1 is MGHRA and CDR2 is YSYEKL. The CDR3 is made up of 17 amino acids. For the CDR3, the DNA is TGCGCCAGCAGCCAAATAGTTGGGCACCCACCCTACAATGAGCAGTTCTTC. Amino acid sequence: CASSQIVGHPPYNEQFF.

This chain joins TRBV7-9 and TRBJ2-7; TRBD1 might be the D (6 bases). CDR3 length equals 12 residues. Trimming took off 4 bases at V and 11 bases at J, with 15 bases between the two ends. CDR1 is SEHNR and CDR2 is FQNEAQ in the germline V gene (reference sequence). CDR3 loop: CASSYLQGPEYF. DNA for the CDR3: TGTGCCAGCAGCTATTTACAGGGACCGGAGTACTTC.

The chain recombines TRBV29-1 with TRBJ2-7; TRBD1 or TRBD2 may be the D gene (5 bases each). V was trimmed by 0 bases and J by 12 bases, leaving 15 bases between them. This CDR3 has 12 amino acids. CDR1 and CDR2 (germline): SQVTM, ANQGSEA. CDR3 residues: CSVEDSGRPAYF. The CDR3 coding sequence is TGCAGCGTTGAAGACTCGGGACGACCTGCGTACTTC.

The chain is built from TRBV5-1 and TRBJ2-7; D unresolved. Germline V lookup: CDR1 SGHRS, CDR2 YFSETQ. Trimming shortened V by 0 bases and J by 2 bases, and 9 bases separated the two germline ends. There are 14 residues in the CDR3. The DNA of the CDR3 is TGCGCCAGCAGCTTGGGATCAGGTACCTACGAGCAGTACTTC. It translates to CASSLGSGTYEQYF.

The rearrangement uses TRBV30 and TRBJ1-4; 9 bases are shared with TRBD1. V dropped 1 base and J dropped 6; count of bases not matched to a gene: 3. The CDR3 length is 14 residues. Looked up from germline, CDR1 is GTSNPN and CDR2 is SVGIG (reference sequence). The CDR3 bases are TGTGCCTGGAGTGGGGGACAGGGCTATGAAAAACTGTTTTTT. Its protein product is CAWSGGQGYEKLFF.

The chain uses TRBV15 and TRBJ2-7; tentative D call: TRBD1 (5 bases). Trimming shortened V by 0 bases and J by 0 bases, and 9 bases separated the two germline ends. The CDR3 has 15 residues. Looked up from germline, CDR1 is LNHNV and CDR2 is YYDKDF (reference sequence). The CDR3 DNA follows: TGTGCCACCAGCAGAGAAGGGGCAAGCTCCTACGAGCAGTACTTC. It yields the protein CATSREGASSYEQYF.

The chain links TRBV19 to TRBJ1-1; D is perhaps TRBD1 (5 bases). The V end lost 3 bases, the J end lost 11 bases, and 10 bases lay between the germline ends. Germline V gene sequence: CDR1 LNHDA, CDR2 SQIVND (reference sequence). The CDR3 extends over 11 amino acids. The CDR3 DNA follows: TGTGCCAGTAGTATGGGGGAAGTGGCTTTCTTT. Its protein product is CASSMGEVAFF.

CDR3 sequence: CASSVGRGSTDTQYF. The CDR3 DNA reads as TGTGCCAGCAGCGTAGGCCGGGGAAGCACAGATACGCAGTATTTT. The chain employs TRBV9 and TRBJ2-3; D perhaps matches TRBD2 (5 bases). Germline CDR1 and CDR2: SGDLS and YYNGEE. The CDR3 loop spans 15 amino acids. Trimming took off 0 bases at V and 0 bases at J, with 8 bases between the two ends.

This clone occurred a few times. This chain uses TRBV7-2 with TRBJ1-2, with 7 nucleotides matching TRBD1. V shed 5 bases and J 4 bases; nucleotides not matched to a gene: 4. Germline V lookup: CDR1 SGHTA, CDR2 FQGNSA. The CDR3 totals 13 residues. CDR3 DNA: TGTGCCAGCAGCCCAGAGGGGGCCTATGGCTACACCTTC. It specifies CASSPEGAYGYTF.

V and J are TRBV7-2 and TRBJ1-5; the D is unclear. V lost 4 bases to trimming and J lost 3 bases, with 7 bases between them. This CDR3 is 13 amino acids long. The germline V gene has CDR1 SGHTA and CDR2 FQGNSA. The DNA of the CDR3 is TGTGCCAGCAGCTACCATGTCAATCAGCCCCAGCATTTT. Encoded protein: CASSYHVNQPQHF.

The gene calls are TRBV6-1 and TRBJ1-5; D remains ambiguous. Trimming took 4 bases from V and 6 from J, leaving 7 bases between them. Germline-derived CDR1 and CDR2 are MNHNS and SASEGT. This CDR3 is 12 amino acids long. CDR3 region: CASSGDFQPQHF. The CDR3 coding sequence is TGTGCCAGCAGTGGAGATTTTCAGCCCCAGCATTTT.

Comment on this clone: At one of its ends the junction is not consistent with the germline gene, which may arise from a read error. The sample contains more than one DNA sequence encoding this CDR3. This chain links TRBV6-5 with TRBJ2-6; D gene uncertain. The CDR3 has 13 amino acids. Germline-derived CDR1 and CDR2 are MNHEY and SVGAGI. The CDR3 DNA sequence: TGTGCCAGCAGCTACTCTGGGGCCAACGTCCTGACTTTC. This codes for CASSYSGANVLTF.

The CDR3 sequence: CASSPAGGQGVNEQFF. In DNA form, the CDR3 reads TGCGCCAGCAGTCCAGCCGGGGGACAGGGTGTCAATGAGCAGTTCTTC. This chain joins TRBV10-1 and TRBJ2-1; 9 bases are a match to TRBD1. This CDR3 is built from 16 residues. V lost 5 bases and J lost 6; bases outside the gene matches: 11. CDR1 is WNHNN, CDR2 SYGVQD, per germline (reference sequence).

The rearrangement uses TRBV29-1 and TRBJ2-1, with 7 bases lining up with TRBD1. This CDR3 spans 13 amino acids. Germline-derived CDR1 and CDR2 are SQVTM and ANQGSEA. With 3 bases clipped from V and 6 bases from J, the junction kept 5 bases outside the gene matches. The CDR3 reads CSVDRAGGNEQFF. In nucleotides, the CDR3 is TGCAGCGTTGATAGGGCAGGGGGCAATGAGCAGTTCTTC.

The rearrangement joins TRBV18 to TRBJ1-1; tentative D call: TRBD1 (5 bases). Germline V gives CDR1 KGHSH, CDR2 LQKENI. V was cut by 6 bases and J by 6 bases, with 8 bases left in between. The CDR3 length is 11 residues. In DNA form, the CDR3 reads TGTGCCAGCTCGGGGGTCTCTGAAGCTTTCTTT. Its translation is CASSGVSEAFF. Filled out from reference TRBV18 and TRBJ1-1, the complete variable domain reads NAGVMQNPRHLVRRRGQEARLRCSPMKGHSHVYWYRQLPEEGLKFMVYLQKENIIDESGMPKERFSAEFPKEGPSILRIQQVVRGDSAAYFCASSGVSEAFFGQGTRLTVV.

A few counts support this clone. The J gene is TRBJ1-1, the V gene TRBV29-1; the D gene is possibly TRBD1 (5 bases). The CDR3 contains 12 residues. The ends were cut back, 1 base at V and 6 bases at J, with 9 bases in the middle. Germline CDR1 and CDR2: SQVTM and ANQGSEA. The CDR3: CSVEGQGPEAFF. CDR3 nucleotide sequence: TGCAGCGTTGAAGGGCAGGGTCCTGAAGCTTTCTTT.

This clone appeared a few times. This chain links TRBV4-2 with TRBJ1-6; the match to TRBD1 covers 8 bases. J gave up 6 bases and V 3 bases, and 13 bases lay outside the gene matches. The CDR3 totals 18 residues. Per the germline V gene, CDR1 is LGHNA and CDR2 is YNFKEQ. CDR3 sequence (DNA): TGTGCCAGCAGCCATAACCTCCGACAGGGGCGAGGTAATTCACCCCTCCACTTT. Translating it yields CASSHNLRQGRGNSPLHF.

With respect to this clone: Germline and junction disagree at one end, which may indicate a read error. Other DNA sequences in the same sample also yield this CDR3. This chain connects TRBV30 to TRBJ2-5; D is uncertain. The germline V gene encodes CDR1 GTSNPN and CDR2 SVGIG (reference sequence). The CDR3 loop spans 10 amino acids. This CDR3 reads CAWRQETQYF. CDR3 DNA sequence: TGTGCCTGGCGCCAAGAGACCCAATACTTC. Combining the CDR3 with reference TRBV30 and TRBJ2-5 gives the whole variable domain SQTIHQWPATLVQPVGSPLSLECTVEGTSNPNLYWYRQAAGRGLQLLFYSVGIGQISSEVPQNLSASRPQDRQFILSSKKLLLSDSGFYLCAWRQETQYFGPGTRLLVL.

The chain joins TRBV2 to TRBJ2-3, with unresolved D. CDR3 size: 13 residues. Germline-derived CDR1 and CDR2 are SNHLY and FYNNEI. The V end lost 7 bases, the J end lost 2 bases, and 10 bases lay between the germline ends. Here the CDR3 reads CASTYYPTDTQYF. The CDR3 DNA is TGTGCCAGCACTTACTACCCCACAGATACGCAGTATTTT.

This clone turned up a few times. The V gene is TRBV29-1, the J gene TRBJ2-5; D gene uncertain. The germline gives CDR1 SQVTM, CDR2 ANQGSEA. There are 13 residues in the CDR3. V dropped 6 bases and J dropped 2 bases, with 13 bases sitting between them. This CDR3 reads CSVSWVVQETQYF. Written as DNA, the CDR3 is TGCAGCGTCTCCTGGGTGGTGCAAGAGACCCAGTACTTC. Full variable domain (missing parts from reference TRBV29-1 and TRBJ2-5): SAVISQKPSRDICQRGTSLTIQCQVDSQVTMMFWYRQQPGQSLTLIATANQGSEATYESGFVIDKFPISRPNLTFSTLTVSNMSPEDSSIYLCSVSWVVQETQYFGPGTRLLVL.

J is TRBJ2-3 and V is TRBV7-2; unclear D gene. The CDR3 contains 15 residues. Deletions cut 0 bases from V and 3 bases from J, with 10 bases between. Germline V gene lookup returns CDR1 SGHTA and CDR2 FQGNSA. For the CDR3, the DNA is TGTGCCAGCAGCTTAGCCCCCTCTAGGACAGATACGCAGTATTTT. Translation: CASSLAPSRTDTQYF.

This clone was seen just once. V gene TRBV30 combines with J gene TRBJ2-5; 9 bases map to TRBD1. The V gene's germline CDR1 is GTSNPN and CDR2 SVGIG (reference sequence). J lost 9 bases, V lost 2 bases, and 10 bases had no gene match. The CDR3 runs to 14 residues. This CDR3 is CAWSRTGAVSAQYF. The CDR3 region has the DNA TGTGCCTGGAGTAGGACAGGGGCAGTTTCGGCCCAGTACTTC.